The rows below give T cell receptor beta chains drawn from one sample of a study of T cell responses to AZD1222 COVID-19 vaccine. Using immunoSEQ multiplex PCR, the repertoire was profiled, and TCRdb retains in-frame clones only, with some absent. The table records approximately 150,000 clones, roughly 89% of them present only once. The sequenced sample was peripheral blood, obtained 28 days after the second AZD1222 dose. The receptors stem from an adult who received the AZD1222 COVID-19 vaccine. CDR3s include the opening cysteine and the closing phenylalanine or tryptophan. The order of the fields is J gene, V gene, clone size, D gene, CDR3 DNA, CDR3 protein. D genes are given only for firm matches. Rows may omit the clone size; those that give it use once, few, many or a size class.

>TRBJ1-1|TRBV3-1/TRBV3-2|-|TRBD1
TGTGCCAGCAGCCGCGTGACTACCGGGACAGGGGGAGCCAGGGGAACTGAAGCTTTCTTT
CASSRVTTGTGGARGTEAFF
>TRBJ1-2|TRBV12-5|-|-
TGTGCTAGTGTCAGTGGAGGGCTCTATGGCTACACCTTC
CASVSGGLYGYTF
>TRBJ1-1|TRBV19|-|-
TGTGCCAGTAGGGGGTCCTTAACTGAAGCTTTCTTT
CASRGSLTEAFF
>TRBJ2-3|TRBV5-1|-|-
TGCGCCAGCAGCTCTACAGGGTATTGGGCAGGAGATACGCAGTATTTT
CASSSTGYWAGDTQYF
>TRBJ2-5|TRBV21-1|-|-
TGTGCCAGCAGCTCCCGACACCTCCAAGAGACCCAGTACTTC
CASSSRHLQETQYF
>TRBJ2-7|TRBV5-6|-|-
TGTGCCAGCAGCTTGGAACACTCGGAGGACTTC
CASSLEHSEDF
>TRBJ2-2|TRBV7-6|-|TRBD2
TGTGCCAGCAGCCCCGGACTAGCGGGGGACCTCGTGAACACCGGGGAGCTGTTTTTT
CASSPGLAGDLVNTGELFF
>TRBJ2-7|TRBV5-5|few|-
TGTGCCAGCAGCTCGTACCGCGTCTACGAGCAGTACTTC
CASSSYRVYEQYF
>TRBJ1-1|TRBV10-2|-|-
TGCGCCAGCACCCTAGACCCGGGGCTGTGGAACACTGAAGCTTTCTTT
CASTLDPGLWNTEAFF
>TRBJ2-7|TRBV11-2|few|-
TGTGCCAGCAGCTTAGTTGGTTACGAGCAGTACTTC
CASSLVGYEQYF
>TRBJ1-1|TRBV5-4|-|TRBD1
TGTGCCAGCAGCTTGGGAGCGCAGGGGGAGAACACTGAAGCTTTCTTT
CASSLGAQGENTEAFF
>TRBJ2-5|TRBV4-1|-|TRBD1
TGCGCCAGCAGCCAAGCTCCGACAGGGGGCGATGGAGAGACCCAGTACTTC
CASSQAPTGGDGETQYF
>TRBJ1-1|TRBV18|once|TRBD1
TGTGCCAGCTCACGGGGACAGGCGGGGACTGAAGCTTTCTTT
CASSRGQAGTEAFF
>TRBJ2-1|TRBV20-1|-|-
TGCAGTGCTAGTTGGGGGGCTAAGGAAGAGCAGTTCTTC
CSASWGAKEEQFF
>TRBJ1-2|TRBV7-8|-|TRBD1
TGTGCCAGCAGCTCCGGGACAGCAGGGGACGGCTACACCTTC
CASSSGTAGDGYTF
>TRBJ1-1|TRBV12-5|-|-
TGTGCTAGTGCCCGACCATTCAACAGCCCAGACACTGAAGCTTTCTTT
CASARPFNSPDTEAFF
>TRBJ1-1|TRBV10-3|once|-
TGTGCCATCAGTGAGCCCCGTGGAGGAGGGGACACTGAAGCTTTCTTT
CAISEPRGGGDTEAFF
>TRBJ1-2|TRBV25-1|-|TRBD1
TGTGCCAGCAGTGAAGGGACAGGGGGCGGTTATGGCTACACCTTC
CASSEGTGGGYGYTF
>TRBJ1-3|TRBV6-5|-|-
TGTGCCAGCAGTTACTCCCGACAGCCCTCTGGAAACACCATATATTTT
CASSYSRQPSGNTIYF
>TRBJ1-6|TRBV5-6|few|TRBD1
TGTGCCAGCAGGGCTGGACAGGACCGGTTTGGTTCACCCCTCCACTTT
CASRAGQDRFGSPLHF
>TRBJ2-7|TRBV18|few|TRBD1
TGTGCCAGCTCACCCGCTGGAGGAGGACAGGGGGCCTACGAGCAGTACTTC
CASSPAGGGQGAYEQYF
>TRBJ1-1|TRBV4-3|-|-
TGCGCCAGCAGCCAAGGCATGAATACTGAAGCTTTCTTT
CASSQGMNTEAFF
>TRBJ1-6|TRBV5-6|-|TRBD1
TGTGCCAGCAGCCCACAGGGGGGGGCCTCCGGTTCACCCCTCCACTTT
CASSPQGGASGSPLHF
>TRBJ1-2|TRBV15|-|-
TGTGCCACCAGCAGAGATCGAGGGGGTGCAGGGGTTGGCTACACCTTC
CATSRDRGGAGVGYTF
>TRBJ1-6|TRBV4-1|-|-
TGCGCCAGCAGCCAATCCGGGACCATTAATTCACCCCTCCACTTT
CASSQSGTINSPLHF
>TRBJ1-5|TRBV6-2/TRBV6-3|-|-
TGTGCCAGCAGTTACTCTCGTCGGCCCCAGCATTTT
CASSYSRRPQHF
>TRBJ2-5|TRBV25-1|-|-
TGTGCCAGCAGTGTAGCGAGCGAGACCCAGTACTTC
CASSVASETQYF
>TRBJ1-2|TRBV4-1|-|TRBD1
TGCGCCAGCAGCCTGGGGACAGCCGCCAACTATGGCTACACCTTC
CASSLGTAANYGYTF
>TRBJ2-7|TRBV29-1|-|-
TGCAGCGTTGAAGTTCCTTGGACAGCCTCTAAAGGGGGCGAGCAGTACTTC
CSVEVPWTASKGGEQYF
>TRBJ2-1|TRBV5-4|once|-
TGTGCCAGCAGCCTCCGGCGGGAAACCTACAATGAGCAGTTCTTC
CASSLRRETYNEQFF
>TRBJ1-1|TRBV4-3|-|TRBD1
TGCGCCAGCAGCCGGGACAGGGGTGGAACTGAAGCTTTCTTT
CASSRDRGGTEAFF
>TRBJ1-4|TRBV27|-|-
TGTGCCAGCAGTCCCGGGTGGGGCGGAACTAATGAAAAACTGTTTTTT
CASSPGWGGTNEKLFF
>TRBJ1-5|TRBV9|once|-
TGTGCCAGCAGCCCACCCCCGGGGCCCTATCAGCCCCAGCATTTT
CASSPPPGPYQPQHF
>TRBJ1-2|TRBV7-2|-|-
TGTGCCAGCAGCTCCACGACGGTAACACCTTATGGCTACACCTTC
CASSSTTVTPYGYTF
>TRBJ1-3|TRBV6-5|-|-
TGTGCCAGCAGTCGGGACCCCAGCTCTGGAAACACCATATATTTT
CASSRDPSSGNTIYF
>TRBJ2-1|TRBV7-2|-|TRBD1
TGTGCCAGCAGCCGCGGGACAGGGGTCAATGAGCAGTTCTTC
CASSRGTGVNEQFF
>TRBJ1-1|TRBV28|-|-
TGTGCCAGCAGTTTTGGGGGGGGGTCTGAAGCTTTCTTT
CASSFGGGSEAFF
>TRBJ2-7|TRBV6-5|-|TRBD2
TGTGCCAGCAGTTACAACGGGAGGGAGCAGTACTTC
CASSYNGREQYF
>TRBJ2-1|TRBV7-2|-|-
TGTGCCAGCAGCTTAGCGGAGGGGGTAGGGAATGAGCAGTTCTTC
CASSLAEGVGNEQFF
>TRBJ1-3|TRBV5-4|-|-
TGTGCCAGCAGTCGGCAGAGCGCTGTGGACACCATATATTTT
CASSRQSAVDTIYF
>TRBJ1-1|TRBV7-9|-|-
TGTGCCAGCAGCATGGGACGGGCCACTGAAGCTTTCTTT
CASSMGRATEAFF
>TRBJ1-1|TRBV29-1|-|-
TGCAGCGTTGAGGTGAGGGGGGCGGACACTGAAGCTTTCTTT
CSVEVRGADTEAFF
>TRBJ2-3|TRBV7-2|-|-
TGTGCCAGCAGCCCTTGGCCCAACCTGGGGGATACGCAGTATTTT
CASSPWPNLGDTQYF
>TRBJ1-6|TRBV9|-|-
TGTGCCAGCAGCGTAGGAGCAGGGTATTCCAATTCACCCCTCCACTTT
CASSVGAGYSNSPLHF
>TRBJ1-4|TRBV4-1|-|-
TGCGCCAGCAGCCAGGGGACGGATAATGAAAAACTGTTTTTT
CASSQGTDNEKLFF
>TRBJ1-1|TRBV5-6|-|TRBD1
TGTGCCAGCAGCTTCAGGGGGCCCTACGAGGCTGAAGCTTTCTTT
CASSFRGPYEAEAFF
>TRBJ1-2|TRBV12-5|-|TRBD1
TGTGCTAGTGGTTTTTACCACAGGGGTCCAATCACCTATGGCTACACCTTC
CASGFYHRGPITYGYTF
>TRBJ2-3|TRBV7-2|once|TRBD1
TGTGCCAGCAGCTTTTGGACAGGGGAAATAGGAGATACGCAGTATTTT
CASSFWTGEIGDTQYF
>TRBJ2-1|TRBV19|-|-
TGTGCCAGTACTCGTTCGGCAGGGCCCCCGATTTACAATGAGCAGTTCTTC
CASTRSAGPPIYNEQFF
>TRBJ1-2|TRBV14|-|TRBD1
TGTGCCAGCAGCTGGTCCGGGACAGGGGTTGGCTACACCTTC
CASSWSGTGVGYTF
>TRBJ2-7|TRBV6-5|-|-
TGTGCCAGCACCCCTGGACTAACCTACGAGCAGTACTTC
CASTPGLTYEQYF
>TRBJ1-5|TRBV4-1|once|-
TGCGCCAGCAGCCAAGGGGGTCAGAGTGCCCAGCCCCAGCATTTT
CASSQGGQSAQPQHF
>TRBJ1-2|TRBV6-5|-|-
TGTGCCAGCAGGGACCGGTTCGGCCATGGAGGCTACACCTTC
CASRDRFGHGGYTF
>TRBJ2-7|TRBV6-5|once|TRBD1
TGTGCCAGCCGCCCGATAGGACAGGGTGTTGGCGAGCAGTACTTC
CASRPIGQGVGEQYF
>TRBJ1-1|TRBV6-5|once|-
TGTGCCAGCACCCGAGCCTTTTTCGGCACTGAAGCTTTCTTT
CASTRAFFGTEAFF
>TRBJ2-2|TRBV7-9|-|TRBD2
TGTGCCAGCTCCGCTACGGGAGGCACCACCGGGGAGCTGTTTTTT
CASSATGGTTGELFF
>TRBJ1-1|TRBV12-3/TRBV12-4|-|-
TGTGCCAGCAGTTGGGCCAAGGGAACTGAAGCTTTCTTT
CASSWAKGTEAFF
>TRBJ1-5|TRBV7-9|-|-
TGTGCCAGCAGCTTAGTACTAGGGGGGAGCAATCAGCCCCAGCATTTT
CASSLVLGGSNQPQHF
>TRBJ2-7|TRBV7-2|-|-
TGTGCCAGCAGCTCCCGCCTGGGGCCCTACGAGCAGTACTTC
CASSSRLGPYEQYF